This T cell receptor (beta chain) was observed in a study of cytomegalovirus exposure and HLA in healthy donors. Germline V gene sequence: CDR1 MNHEY, CDR2 SMNVEV (reference sequence). This CDR3 region has 13 residues. V was pared by 2 bases and J by 6 bases, with 4 bases of the junction left unmatched. Details on this clone: Its antigen is not known.

Study-level results: There was a cluster of highly shared sequence variants that was likely a sequencing artifact. Fewer N-insertions (relative to the roughly 630-donor mean) were reportedly seen in an Asian-associated ancestry cluster in a later analysis.

Donors showed nominal health when sampled, although they likely had unrecorded immune exposures. Primers for the PCR totalled 60 Vbeta and 13 Jbeta. Using immunoSEQ multiplex PCR, the repertoire was profiled, and TCRdb retains in-frame clones only, with some absent. The sample lists over 100,000 clones; roughly 70% were seen once. V gene TRBV27 combines with J gene TRBJ2-7, with 7 positions matching TRBD1. Sequencing used PBMCs. This clonotype was obtained from a man aged 35-49 years in good health and CMV-seronegative. The CDR3 DNA reads as TGTGCCAGCAGTTTAGGGGCAGGGGGCGAGCAGTACTTC. Translating gives CASSLGAGGEQYF.